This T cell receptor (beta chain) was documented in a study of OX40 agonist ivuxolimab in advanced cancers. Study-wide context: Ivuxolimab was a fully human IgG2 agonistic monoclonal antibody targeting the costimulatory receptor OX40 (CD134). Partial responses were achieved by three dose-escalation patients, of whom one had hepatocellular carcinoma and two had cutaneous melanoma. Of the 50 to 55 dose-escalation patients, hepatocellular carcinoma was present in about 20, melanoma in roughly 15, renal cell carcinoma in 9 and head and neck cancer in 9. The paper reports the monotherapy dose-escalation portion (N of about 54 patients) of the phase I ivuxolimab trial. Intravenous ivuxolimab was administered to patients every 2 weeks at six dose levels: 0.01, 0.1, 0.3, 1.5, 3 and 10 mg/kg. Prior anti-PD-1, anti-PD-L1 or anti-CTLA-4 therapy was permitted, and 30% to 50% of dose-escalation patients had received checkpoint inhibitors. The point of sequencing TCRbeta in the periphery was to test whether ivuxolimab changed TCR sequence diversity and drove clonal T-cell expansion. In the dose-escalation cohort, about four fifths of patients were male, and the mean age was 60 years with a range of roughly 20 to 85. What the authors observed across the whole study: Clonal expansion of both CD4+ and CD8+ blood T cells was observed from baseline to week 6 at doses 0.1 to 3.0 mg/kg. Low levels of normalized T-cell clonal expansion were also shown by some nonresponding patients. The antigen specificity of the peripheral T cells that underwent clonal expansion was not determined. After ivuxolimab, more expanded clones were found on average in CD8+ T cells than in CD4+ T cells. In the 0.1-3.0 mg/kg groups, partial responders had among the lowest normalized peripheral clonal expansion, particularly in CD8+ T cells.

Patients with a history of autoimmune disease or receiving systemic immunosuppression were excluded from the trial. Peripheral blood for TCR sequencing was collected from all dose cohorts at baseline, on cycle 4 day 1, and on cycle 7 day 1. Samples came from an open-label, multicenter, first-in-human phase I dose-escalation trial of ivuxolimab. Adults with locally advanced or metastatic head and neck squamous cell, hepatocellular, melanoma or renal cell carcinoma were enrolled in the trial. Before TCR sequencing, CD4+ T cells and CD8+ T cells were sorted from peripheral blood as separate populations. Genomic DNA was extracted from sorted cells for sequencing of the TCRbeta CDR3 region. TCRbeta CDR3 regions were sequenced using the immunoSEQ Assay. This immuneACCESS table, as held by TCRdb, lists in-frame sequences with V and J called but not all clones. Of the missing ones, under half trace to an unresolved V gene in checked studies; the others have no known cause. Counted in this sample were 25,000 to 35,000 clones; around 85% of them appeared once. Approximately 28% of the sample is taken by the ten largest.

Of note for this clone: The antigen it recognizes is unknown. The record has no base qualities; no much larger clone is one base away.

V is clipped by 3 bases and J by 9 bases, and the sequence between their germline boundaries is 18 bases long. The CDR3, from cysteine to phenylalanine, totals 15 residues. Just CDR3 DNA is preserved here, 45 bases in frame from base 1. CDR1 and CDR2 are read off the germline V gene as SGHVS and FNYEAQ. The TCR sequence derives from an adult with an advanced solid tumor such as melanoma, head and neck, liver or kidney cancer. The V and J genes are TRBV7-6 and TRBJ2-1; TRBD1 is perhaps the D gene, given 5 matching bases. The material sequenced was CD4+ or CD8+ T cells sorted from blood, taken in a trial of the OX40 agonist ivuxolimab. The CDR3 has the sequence CASSFGTAVDSEQFF. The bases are TGTGCCAGCAGCTTTGGAACGGCTGTAGACAGTGAGCAGTTCTTC.